This T cell receptor beta chain was identified during a study of control samples from healthy donors and cancer patients. This clone was counted a single time. This CDR3 has 14 residues. V shed 6 bases and J shed 3 bases, with 12 bases lying between them. Germline-derived CDR1 and CDR2 are MNHEY and SVGAGI. Produced via immunoSEQ multiplex PCR; TCRdb's table is partial and in-frame only. The sample includes about 160,000 clones, roughly 90% of them seen just once. Specimen: blood. The chain employs TRBV6-5 and TRBJ1-5; weak D call: TRBD1 (5 bases). The sequence derives from a man younger than 45 in good health. CDR3 bases: TGTGCCAGCAGCCCGGAGGGGTTCAATCAGCCCCAGCATTTT. Its translation is CASSPEGFNQPQHF.